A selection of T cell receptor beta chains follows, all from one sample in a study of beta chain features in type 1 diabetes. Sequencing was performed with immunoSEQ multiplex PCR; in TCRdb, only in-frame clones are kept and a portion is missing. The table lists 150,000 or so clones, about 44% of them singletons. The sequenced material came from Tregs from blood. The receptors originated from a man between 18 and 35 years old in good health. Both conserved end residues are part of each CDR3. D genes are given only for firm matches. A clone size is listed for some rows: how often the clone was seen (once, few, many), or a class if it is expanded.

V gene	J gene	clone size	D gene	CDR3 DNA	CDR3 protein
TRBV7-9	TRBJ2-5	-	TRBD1	TGTGCCAGCAGCTTATTCCGGGACAGGGGGCTGCAAGAGACCCAGTACTTC	CASSLFRDRGLQETQYF
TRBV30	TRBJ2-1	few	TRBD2	TGTGCCTGGAGTGTAGTTGCGGGAGGAAATGAGCAGTTCTTC	CAWSVVAGGNEQFF
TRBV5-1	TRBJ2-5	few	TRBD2	TGCGCCAGCAGCTTGATGACTAGCGGGGGGGAAGAGACCCAGTACTTC	CASSLMTSGGEETQYF
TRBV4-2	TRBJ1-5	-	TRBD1	TGTGCCAGCAGCCAAGATGGACAGGGCAATCAGCCCCAGCATTTT	CASSQDGQGNQPQHF
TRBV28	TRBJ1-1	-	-	TGTGCCAGCAGTTTACAGGGAGGTGTTGAAGCTTTCTTT	CASSLQGGVEAFF
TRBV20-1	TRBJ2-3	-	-	TGCAGTGCTAGTCCAGCGGATACGCAGTATTTT	CSASPADTQYF
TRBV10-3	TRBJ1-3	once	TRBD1	TGTGCCATCAGCCCCGGGACAGGGGCTGGTGGAAACACCATATATTTT	CAISPGTGAGGNTIYF
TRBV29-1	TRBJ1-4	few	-	TGCAGCGTTGGAGGGGGGGTCAATGAAAAACTGTTTTTT	CSVGGGVNEKLFF
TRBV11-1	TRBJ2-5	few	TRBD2	TGTGCCAGCAGCTTTGGGACTAGGGAGACCCAGTACTTC	CASSFGTRETQYF
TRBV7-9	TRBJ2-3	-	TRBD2	TGTGCCAGCAGCTTCGGCGGGGGGCTCACAGATACGCAGTATTTT	CASSFGGGLTDTQYF
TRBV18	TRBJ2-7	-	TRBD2	TGTGCCAGCTCGCAAGGACTAGCGGGGGGGCACGAGCAGTACTTC	CASSQGLAGGHEQYF
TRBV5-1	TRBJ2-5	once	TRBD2	TGCGCCAGCAGCCAGGAGTTAGCGGGAGGGAAGGAGACCCAGTACTTC	CASSQELAGGKETQYF
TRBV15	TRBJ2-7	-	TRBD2	TGTGCCACCAGCAGAGATGGACTAGCGGGAGGCGACGAGCAGTACTTC	CATSRDGLAGGDEQYF
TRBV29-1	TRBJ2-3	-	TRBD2	TGCAGCGTGGATCCGGGGGGGGACACAGATACGCAGTATTTT	CSVDPGGDTDTQYF